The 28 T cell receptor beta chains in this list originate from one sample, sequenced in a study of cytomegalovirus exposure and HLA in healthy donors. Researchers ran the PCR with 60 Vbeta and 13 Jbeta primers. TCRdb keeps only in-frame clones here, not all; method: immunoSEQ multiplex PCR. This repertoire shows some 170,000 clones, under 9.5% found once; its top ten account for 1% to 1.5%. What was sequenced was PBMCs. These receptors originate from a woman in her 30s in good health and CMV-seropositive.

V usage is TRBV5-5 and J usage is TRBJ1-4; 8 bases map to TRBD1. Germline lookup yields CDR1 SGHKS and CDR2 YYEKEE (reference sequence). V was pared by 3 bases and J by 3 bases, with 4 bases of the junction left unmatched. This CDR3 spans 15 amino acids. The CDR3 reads CASSWTGSPNEKLFF. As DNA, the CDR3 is TGTGCCAGCAGCTGGACAGGGTCCCCTAATGAAAAACTGTTTTTT. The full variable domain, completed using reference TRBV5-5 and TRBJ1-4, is DAGVTQSPTHLIKTRGQQVTLRCSPISGHKSVSWYQQVLGQGPQFIFQYYEKEERGRGNFPDRFSARQFPNYSSELNVNALLLGDSALYLCASSWTGSPNEKLFFGSGTQLSVL.

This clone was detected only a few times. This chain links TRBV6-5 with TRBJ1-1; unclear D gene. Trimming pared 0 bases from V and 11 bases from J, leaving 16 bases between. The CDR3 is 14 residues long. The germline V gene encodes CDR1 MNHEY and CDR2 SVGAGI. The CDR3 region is CASSYSRVALGAFF. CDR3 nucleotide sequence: TGTGCCAGCAGTTACTCGAGAGTGGCACTAGGCGCTTTCTTT.

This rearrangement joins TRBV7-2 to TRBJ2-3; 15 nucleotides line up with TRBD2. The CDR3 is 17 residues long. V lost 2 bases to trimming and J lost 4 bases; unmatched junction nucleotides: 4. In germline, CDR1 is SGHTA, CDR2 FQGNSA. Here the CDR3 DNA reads TGTGCCAGCAGCTTAAGGGGACTAGCGGGAGGCTCAGATACGCAGTATTTT. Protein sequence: CASSLRGLAGGSDTQYF.

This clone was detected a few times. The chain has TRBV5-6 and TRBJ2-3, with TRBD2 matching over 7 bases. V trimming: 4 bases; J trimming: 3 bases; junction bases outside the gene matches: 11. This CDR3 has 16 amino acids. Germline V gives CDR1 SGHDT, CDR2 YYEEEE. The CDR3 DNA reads TGTGCCAGCAGCCGGGTGGCGGGAGTGAAAACAGATACGCAGTATTTT. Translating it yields CASSRVAGVKTDTQYF. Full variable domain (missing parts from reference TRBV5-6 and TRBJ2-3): DAGVTQSPTHLIKTRGQQVTLRCSPKSGHDTVSWYQQALGQGPQFIFQYYEEEERQRGNFPDRFSGHQFPNYSSELNVNALLLGDSALYLCASSRVAGVKTDTQYFGPGTRLTVL.

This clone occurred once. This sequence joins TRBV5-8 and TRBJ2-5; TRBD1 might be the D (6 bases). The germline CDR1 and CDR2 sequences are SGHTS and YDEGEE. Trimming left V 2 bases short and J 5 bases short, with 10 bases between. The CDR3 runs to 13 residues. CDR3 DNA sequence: TGTGCCAGCAGCTTACAGGGTAGGGAGACCCAGTACTTC. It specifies CASSLQGRETQYF.

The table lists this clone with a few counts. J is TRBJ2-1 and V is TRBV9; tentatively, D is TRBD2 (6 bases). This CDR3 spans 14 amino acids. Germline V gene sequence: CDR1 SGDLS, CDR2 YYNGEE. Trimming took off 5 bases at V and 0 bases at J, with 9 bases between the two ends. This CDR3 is CASRPGVSYNEQFF. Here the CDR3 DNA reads TGTGCCAGCAGGCCGGGGGTCTCCTACAATGAGCAGTTCTTC.

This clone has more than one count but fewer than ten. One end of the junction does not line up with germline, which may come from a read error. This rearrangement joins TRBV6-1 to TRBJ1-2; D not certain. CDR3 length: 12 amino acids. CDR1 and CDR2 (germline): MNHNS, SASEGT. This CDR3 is CANSERRVGYTF. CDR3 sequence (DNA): TGTGCCAACAGTGAACGACGGGTAGGCTACACCTTC.

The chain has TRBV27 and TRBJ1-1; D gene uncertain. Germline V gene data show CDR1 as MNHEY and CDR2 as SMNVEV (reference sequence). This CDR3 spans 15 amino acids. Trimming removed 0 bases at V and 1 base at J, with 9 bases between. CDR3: CASSLSGLRNTEAFF. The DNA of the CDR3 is TGTGCCAGCAGTTTATCCGGGTTGAGGAACACTGAAGCTTTCTTT.

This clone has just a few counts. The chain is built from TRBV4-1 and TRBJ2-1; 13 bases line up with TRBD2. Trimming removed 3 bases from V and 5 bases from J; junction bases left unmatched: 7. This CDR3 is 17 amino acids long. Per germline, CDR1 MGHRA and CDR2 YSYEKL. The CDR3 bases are TGCGCCAGCAGCCATCCCCCCGGGACTAGCGGGAACAATGAGCAGTTCTTC. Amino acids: CASSHPPGTSGNNEQFF.

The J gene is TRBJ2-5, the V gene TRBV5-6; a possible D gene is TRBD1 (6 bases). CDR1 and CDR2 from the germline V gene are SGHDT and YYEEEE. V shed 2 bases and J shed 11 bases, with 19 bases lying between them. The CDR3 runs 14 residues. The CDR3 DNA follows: TGTGCCAGCAGCTTAGGGACACTTGGAAGGGAGCAGTACTTC. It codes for CASSLGTLGREQYF.

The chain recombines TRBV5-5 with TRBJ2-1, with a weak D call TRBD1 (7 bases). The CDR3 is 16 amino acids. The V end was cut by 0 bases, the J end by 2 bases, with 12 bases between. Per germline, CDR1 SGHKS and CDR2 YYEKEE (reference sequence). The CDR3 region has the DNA TGTGCCAGCAGCTTGGGACAGGGAGGTACCTACAATGAGCAGTTCTTC. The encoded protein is CASSLGQGGTYNEQFF.

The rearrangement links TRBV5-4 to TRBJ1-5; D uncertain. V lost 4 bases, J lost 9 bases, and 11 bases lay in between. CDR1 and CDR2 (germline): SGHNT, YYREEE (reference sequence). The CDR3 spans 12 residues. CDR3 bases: TGTGCCAGCAGCGAAGGCCCGGGGCCCCAGCATTTT. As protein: CASSEGPGPQHF.

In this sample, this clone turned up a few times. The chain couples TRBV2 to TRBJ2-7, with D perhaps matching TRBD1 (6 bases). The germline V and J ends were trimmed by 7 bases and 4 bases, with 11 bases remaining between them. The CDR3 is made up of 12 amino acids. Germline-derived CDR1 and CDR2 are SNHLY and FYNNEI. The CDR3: CASTQGTYEQYF. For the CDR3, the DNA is TGTGCCAGCACCCAGGGGACGTACGAGCAGTACTTC.

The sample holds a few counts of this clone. CDR3 nucleotide sequence: TGTGCCAGCAGCTCCCCGGAGAGCGGGAGTTACGAGCAGTACTTC. As protein: CASSSPESGSYEQYF. The chain employs TRBV11-1 and TRBJ2-7; 8 nucleotides agree with TRBD2. Unmatched junction bases numbered 9, after V lost 4 bases and J lost 4 bases. From germline, CDR1 is SGHAT and CDR2 FQDESV (reference sequence). The CDR3 loop spans 15 amino acids.

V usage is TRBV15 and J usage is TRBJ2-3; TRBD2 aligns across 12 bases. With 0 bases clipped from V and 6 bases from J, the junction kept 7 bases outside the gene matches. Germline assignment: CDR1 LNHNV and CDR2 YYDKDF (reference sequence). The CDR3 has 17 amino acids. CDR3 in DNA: TGTGCCACCAGCAGAGACAGACTAGCGGGAGTAGCGGATACGCAGTATTTT. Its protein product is CATSRDRLAGVADTQYF.

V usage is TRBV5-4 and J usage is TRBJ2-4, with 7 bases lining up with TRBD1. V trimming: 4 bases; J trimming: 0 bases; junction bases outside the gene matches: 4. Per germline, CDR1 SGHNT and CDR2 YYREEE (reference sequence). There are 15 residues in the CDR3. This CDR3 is CASSRDSTAKNIQYF. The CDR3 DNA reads TGTGCCAGCAGCCGGGACAGCACAGCCAAAAACATTCAGTACTTC.

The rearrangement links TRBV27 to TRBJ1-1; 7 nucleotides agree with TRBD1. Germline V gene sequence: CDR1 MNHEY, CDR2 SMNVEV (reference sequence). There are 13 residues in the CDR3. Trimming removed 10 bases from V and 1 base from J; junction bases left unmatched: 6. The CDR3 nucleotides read TGTGCCACCAGAGAGGGGGCGAACACTGAAGCTTTCTTT. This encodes CATREGANTEAFF.

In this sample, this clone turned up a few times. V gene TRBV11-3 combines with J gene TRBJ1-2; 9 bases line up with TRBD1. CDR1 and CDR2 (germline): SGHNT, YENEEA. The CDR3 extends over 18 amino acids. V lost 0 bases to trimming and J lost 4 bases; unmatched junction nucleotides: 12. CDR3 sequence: CASSLEGDRAIRSYGYTF. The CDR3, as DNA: TGTGCCAGCAGCTTAGAGGGGGACAGGGCCATTAGAAGCTATGGCTACACCTTC. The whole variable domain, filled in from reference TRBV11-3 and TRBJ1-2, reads EAGVVQSPRYKIIEKKQPVAFWCNPISGHNTLYWYLQNLGQGPELLIRYENEEAVDDSQLPKDRFSAERLKGVDSTLKIQPAELGDSAVYLCASSLEGDRAIRSYGYTFGSGTRLTVV.

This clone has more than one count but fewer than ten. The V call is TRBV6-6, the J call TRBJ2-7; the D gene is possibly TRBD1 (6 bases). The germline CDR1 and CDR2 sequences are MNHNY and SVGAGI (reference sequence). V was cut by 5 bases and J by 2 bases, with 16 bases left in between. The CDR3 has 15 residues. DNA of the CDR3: TGTGCCAGCAGTACGCCCCGGGACAACCCCTACGAGCAGTACTTC. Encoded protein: CASSTPRDNPYEQYF.

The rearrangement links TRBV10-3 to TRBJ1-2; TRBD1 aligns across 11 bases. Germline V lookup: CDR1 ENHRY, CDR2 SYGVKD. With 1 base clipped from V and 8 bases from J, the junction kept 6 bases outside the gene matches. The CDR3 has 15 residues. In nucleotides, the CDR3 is TGTGCCATCAGTGAGTTGGCTCGGACAGGGGGCGGCTACACCTTC. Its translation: CAISELARTGGGYTF.

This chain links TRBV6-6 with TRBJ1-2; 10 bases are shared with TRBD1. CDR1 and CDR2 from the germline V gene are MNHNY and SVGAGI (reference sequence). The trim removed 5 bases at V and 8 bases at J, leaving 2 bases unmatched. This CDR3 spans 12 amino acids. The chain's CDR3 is CASSRTGGGYTF. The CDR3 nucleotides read TGTGCCAGCAGTAGGACAGGGGGAGGCTACACCTTC.

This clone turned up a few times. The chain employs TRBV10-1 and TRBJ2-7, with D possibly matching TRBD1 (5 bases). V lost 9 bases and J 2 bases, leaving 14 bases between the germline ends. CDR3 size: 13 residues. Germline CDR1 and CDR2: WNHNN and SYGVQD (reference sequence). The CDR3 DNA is TGCGCCAGTTCGGCTCCAGGGACCTACGAGCAGTACTTC. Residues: CASSAPGTYEQYF.

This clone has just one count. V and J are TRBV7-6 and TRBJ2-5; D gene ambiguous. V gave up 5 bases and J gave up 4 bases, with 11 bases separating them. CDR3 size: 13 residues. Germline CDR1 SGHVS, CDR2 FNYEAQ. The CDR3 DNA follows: TGTGCCAGCAGCCTGTCCGGGTTAGAGACCCAGTACTTC. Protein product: CASSLSGLETQYF. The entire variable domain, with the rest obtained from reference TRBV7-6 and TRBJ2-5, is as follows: GAGVSQSPRYKVTKRGQDVALRCDPISGHVSLYWYRQALGQGPEFLTYFNYEAQQDKSGLPNDRFSAERPEGSISTLTIQRTEQRDSAMYRCASSLSGLETQYFGPGTRLLVL.

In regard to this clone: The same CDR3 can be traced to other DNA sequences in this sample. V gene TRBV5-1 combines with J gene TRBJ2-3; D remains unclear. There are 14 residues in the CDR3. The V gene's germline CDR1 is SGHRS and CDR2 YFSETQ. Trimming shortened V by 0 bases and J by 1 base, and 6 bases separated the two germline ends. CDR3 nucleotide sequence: TGCGCCAGCAGCTTGGAACTCGGCACAGATACGCAGTATTTT. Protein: CASSLELGTDTQYF.

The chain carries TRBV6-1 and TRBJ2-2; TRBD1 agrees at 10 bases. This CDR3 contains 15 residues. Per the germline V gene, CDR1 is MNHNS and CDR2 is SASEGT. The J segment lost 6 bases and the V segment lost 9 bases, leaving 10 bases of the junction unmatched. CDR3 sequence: CASSRGQGFAGELFF. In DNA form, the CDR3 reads TGTGCCAGTAGTCGGGGACAGGGGTTTGCCGGGGAGCTGTTTTTT.

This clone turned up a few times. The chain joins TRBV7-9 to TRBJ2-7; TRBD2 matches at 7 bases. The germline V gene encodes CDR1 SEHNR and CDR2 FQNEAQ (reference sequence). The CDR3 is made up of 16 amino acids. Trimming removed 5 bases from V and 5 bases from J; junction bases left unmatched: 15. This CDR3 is CASSASLAAPPHEQYF. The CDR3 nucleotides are TGTGCCAGCAGCGCCTCCCTAGCGGCCCCCCCCCACGAGCAGTACTTC. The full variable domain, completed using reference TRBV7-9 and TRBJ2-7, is DTGVSQNPRHKITKRGQNVTFRCDPISEHNRLYWYRQTLGQGPEFLTYFQNEAQLEKSRLLSDRFSAERPKGSFSTLEIQRTEQGDSAMYLCASSASLAAPPHEQYFGPGTRLTVT.

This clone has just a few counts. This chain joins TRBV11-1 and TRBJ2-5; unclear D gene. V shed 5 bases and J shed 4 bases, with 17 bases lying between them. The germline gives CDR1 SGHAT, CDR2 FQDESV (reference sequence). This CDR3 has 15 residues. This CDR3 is CASSPNHSPIETQYF. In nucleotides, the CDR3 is TGTGCCAGCAGCCCTAACCACAGCCCTATAGAGACCCAGTACTTC.

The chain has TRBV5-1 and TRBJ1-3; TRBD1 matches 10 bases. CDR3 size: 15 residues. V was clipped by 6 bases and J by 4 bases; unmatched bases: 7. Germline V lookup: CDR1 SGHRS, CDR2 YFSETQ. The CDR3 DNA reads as TGCGCCAGCAAACCGGGACAGGGGCAGGGAAACACCATATATTTT. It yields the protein CASKPGQGQGNTIYF.